The present TCR beta chain was sequenced within a study of HIV-infected children after antiretroviral therapy interruption. Whole-study context: Interruption-arm samples span weeks 0, 12, interruption end (24 or 48), and about 3 years post-study.

This clonotype appeared many times. Antigen unknown. Overall study findings and caveats: Naive CD4+ sequences overlapped less between time points once interruption began.

The TCR library was built from RNA with a 3' RACE protocol and unique molecular identifiers. One entry per CDR3 protein results from TCRdb running MiXCR on the 3' RACE reads. The profile shows about 37,000 distinct CDR3 sequences, around 7% of them singletons. The sample's treatment: PENTA 11 planned treatment interruption arm or continuous ART arm. The sample was CD45RA+ CD4+ T cells from PBMCs, pooled from several time points, taken from a donor given antiretroviral therapy, either interrupted or continuous. As for subset: naive CD4+ CD45RA+ CD45RO- T cells. The clonotype originates from a pool of human donors with HIV.

The CDR3 sequence is CASSPMSAAYTDTQYF. DNA for the CDR3: TGTGCCAGCAGTCCTATGTCAGCGGCCTACACAGATACGCAGTATTTT. The chain employs TRBV12-3 or TRBV12-4 and TRBJ2-3; maybe TRBD2 (5 bases). The V end lost 5 bases, the J end lost 2 bases, and 17 bases lay between the germline ends. The CDR3 covers 16 residues.